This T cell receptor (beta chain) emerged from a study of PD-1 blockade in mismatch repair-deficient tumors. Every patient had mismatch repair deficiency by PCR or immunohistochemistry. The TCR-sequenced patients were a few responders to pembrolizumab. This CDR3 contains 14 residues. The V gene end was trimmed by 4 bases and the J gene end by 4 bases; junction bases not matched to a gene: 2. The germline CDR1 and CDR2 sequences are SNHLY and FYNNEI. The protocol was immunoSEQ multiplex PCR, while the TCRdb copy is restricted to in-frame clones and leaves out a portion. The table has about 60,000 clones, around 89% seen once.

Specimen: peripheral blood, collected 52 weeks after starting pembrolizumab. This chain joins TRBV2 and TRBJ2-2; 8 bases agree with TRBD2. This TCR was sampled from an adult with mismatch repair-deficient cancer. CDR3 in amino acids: CASSGGLGTGELFF. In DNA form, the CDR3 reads TGTGCCAGCAGTGGGGGACTAGGCACCGGGGAGCTGTTTTTT.